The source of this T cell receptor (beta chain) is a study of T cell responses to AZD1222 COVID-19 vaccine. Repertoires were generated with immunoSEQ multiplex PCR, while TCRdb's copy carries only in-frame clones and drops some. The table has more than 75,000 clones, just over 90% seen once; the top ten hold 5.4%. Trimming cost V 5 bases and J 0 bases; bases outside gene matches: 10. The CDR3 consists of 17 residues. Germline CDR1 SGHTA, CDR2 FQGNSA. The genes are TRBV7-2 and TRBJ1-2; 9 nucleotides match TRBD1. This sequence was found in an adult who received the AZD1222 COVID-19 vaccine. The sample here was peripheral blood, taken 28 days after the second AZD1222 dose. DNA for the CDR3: TGTGCCAGCAGCAGAGGGACAGGGACGGCTGCTAACTATGGCTACACCTTC. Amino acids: CASSRGTGTAANYGYTF.